A selection of T cell receptor beta chains follows, all from one sample in a study of T cell changes during pregnancy in multiple sclerosis. The protocol was immunoSEQ multiplex PCR, while the TCRdb copy is restricted to in-frame clones and leaves out a portion. The sample carries fewer than 130,000 clones, roughly 92% recorded once. Sequencing used peripheral blood, obtained after pregnancy. All receptors derive from a female donor with multiple sclerosis, enrolled in a pregnancy study. Both conserved end residues are part of each CDR3. The D gene is left open where the match is weak.

D	V	J	DNA	CDR3
.	TRBV2	TRBJ1-1	TGTGCCAGCAGTGATCGGGATGGACGGTTGAACACTGAAGCTTTCTTT	CASSDRDGRLNTEAFF
.	TRBV30	TRBJ1-5	TGTGCCTGGAGTGAGGGGTATAGCAATCAGCCCCAGCATTTT	CAWSEGYSNQPQHF
.	TRBV9	TRBJ1-6	TGTGCCAGCAGCGAGCAGCCAGGTTCACCCCTCCACTTT	CASSEQPGSPLHF
TRBD1	TRBV5-1	TRBJ2-3	TGCGCCAGCAGCTTCCTCGGACAGGTCACAGATACGCAGTATTTT	CASSFLGQVTDTQYF
.	TRBV18	TRBJ2-5	TGTGCCAGCTCAACCCTGACTGAAGAGACCCAGTACTTC	CASSTLTEETQYF
.	TRBV6-5	TRBJ2-1	TGTGCCAGTCGACAGGCTAGACAATCCTACAATGAGCAGTTCTTC	CASRQARQSYNEQFF
.	TRBV4-1	TRBJ1-2	TGCGCCAGCAGCCAAAGGACCGGGAGGGAGTATGGCTACACCTTC	CASSQRTGREYGYTF
.	TRBV5-6	TRBJ2-3	TGTGCCAGCAGCCGCCGGAGCGCAGATACGCAGTATTTT	CASSRRSADTQYF
.	TRBV4-2	TRBJ1-3	TGTGCCAGCAGCCAAAGTCAGTCACCCTCTGGAAACACCATATATTTT	CASSQSQSPSGNTIYF
TRBD1	TRBV4-1	TRBJ1-2	TGCGCCAGCAGCCCGAACCCGGGACAGGGGGCGTATGGCTACACCTTC	CASSPNPGQGAYGYTF